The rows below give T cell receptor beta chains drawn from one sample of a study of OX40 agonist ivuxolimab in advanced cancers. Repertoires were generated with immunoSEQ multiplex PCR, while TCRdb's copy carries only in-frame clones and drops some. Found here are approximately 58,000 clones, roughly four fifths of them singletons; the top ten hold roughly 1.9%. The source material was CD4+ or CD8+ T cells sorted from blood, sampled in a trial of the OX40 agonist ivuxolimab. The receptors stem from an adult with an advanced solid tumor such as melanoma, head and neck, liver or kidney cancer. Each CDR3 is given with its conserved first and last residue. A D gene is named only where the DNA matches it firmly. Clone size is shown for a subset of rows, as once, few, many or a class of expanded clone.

CDR3nt: TGTGCCAGTAGTGTTACAGGGGACGGCCAGCCCCAGCATTTT
CDR3aa: CASSVTGDGQPQHF
j_gene: TRBJ1-5
abundance: -
v_gene: TRBV19
d_gene: TRBD1

CDR3nt: TGCGCCAGCAGCTTGGGGAGACAGGGCGAAACCGGGGAGCTGTTTTTT
CDR3aa: CASSLGRQGETGELFF
j_gene: TRBJ2-2
abundance: -
v_gene: TRBV5-1
d_gene: TRBD1

CDR3nt: TGTGCCAGTAGTATCTTCGCAGCAGTGAACACTGAAGCTTTCTTT
CDR3aa: CASSIFAAVNTEAFF
j_gene: TRBJ1-1
abundance: -
v_gene: TRBV19
d_gene: -

CDR3nt: TGTGCCAGCAGTTACTCGCGGGGGTTCTCCGGGGAGCTGTTTTTT
CDR3aa: CASSYSRGFSGELFF
j_gene: TRBJ2-2
abundance: -
v_gene: TRBV6-5
d_gene: TRBD2

CDR3nt: TGTGCCAGCAGGTCTTTAACGGAGCAGTTCTTC
CDR3aa: CASRSLTEQFF
j_gene: TRBJ2-1
abundance: -
v_gene: TRBV27
d_gene: -

CDR3nt: TGCGCCAGCGGGGACGTAGGGGAGACCCAGTACTTC
CDR3aa: CASGDVGETQYF
j_gene: TRBJ2-5
abundance: -
v_gene: TRBV5-1
d_gene: -

CDR3nt: TGTGCCAGCAGCTTAGCAATCGGGACAGGGATTGAAGCTTTCTTT
CDR3aa: CASSLAIGTGIEAFF
j_gene: TRBJ1-1
abundance: few
v_gene: TRBV7-6
d_gene: TRBD1

CDR3nt: TGTGCCAGCAGCTCTCTCTCCCTTCCTGAAGCTTTCTTT
CDR3aa: CASSSLSLPEAFF
j_gene: TRBJ1-1
abundance: -
v_gene: TRBV6-1
d_gene: -

CDR3nt: TGTGCCAGCAGACAATCAGGGTACGAGCAGTACTTC
CDR3aa: CASRQSGYEQYF
j_gene: TRBJ2-7
abundance: -
v_gene: TRBV28
d_gene: -

CDR3nt: TGTGCCAGCAGGGGACATGAGTATAATTCACCCCTCCACTTT
CDR3aa: CASRGHEYNSPLHF
j_gene: TRBJ1-6
abundance: -
v_gene: TRBV6-5
d_gene: -

CDR3nt: TGCAGCGTATCAGCGGGAGGGACCGGGGAGCTGTTTTTT
CDR3aa: CSVSAGGTGELFF
j_gene: TRBJ2-2
abundance: -
v_gene: TRBV29-1
d_gene: TRBD2

CDR3nt: TGCGCCAGCAGCCCCCTCGGGCGGGACACTGAAGCTTTCTTT
CDR3aa: CASSPLGRDTEAFF
j_gene: TRBJ1-1
abundance: -
v_gene: TRBV4-1
d_gene: -

CDR3nt: TGTGCCAGCAGTGAGGGGTGGAATGAGCAGTTCTTC
CDR3aa: CASSEGWNEQFF
j_gene: TRBJ2-1
abundance: -
v_gene: TRBV6-1
d_gene: -

CDR3nt: TGTGCCAGCGGGACGACCCAAGAGACCCAGTACTTC
CDR3aa: CASGTTQETQYF
j_gene: TRBJ2-5
abundance: once
v_gene: TRBV6-5
d_gene: -

CDR3nt: TGTGCCAGTAGTATAGGGTTTACGGATGGTACCCAGCATTTT
CDR3aa: CASSIGFTDGTQHF
j_gene: TRBJ1-5
abundance: -
v_gene: TRBV19
d_gene: -

CDR3nt: TGTGCCAGCAATGCGGGGATTCAGCCCCAGCATTTT
CDR3aa: CASNAGIQPQHF
j_gene: TRBJ1-5
abundance: -
v_gene: TRBV6-1
d_gene: -

CDR3nt: TGTGCCAGCAGCCACGACAGGGGCAATCAGCCCCAGCATTTT
CDR3aa: CASSHDRGNQPQHF
j_gene: TRBJ1-5
abundance: -
v_gene: TRBV6-5
d_gene: TRBD1

CDR3nt: TGTGCCAGCAGCCCCCCCGGACTAGCGGGGGGCCATCAGAACACCGGGGAGCTGTTTTTT
CDR3aa: CASSPPGLAGGHQNTGELFF
j_gene: TRBJ2-2
abundance: -
v_gene: TRBV4-2
d_gene: TRBD2

CDR3nt: TGTGCCTGGAGTGTACTGGGGGCGCGGTCGGGCTACACCTTC
CDR3aa: CAWSVLGARSGYTF
j_gene: TRBJ1-2
abundance: once
v_gene: TRBV30
d_gene: -

CDR3nt: TGTGCCAGCAGGCGGATTTGGGGGGGCTCGGGTACTGAAGCTTTCTTT
CDR3aa: CASRRIWGGSGTEAFF
j_gene: TRBJ1-1
abundance: -
v_gene: TRBV2
d_gene: -

CDR3nt: TGTGCCATCAGTGAGCGGGGAGGGGACAATGAGCAGTTCTTC
CDR3aa: CAISERGGDNEQFF
j_gene: TRBJ2-1
abundance: -
v_gene: TRBV10-3
d_gene: TRBD2

CDR3nt: TGCGCCAGCAGCTTGGATGGGATGAACACTGAAGCTTTCTTT
CDR3aa: CASSLDGMNTEAFF
j_gene: TRBJ1-1
abundance: -
v_gene: TRBV5-1
d_gene: -

CDR3nt: TGCGCCAGCAGTGAGTCGAGATCCTATGGCTACACCTTC
CDR3aa: CASSESRSYGYTF
j_gene: TRBJ1-2
abundance: -
v_gene: TRBV10-1
d_gene: -